These 17 T cell receptor beta chains share one sample of origin, sequenced in a study of vaccination effects on CD4 cells after COVID-19. Antigen-specific CD4+ T cell clonotypes were called by their expansion after viral peptide-pool culture in ViraFEST. The authors isolated CD4+ T cells after about 10 days of culture. Absence of prior SARS-CoV-2 infection characterized the vaccine recipients, who showed negative nucleocapsid antibodies. Repertoires were generated with immunoSEQ multiplex PCR, while TCRdb's copy carries only in-frame clones and drops some. The sample includes 65,000 to 90,000 clones, approximately 72% of them seen just once. No antigen has been identified for these receptors. This specimen consisted of CD4+ T cells from PBMCs cultured with HCoV-NL63 spike peptides, obtained before COVID-19 vaccination. The receptors derive from a human donor who received a COVID-19 vaccine.

CDR3 DNA sequence: TGCGCCAGCGGGGAGAGACGCACTGAAGCTTTCTTT. This gives the protein CASGERRTEAFF. V usage is TRBV10-2 and J usage is TRBJ1-1; D ambiguous. Germline CDR1 is WSHSY and CDR2 is SAAADI. V was pared by 8 bases and J by 4 bases, with 11 bases between. This CDR3 is 12 amino acids long.

The chain links TRBV5-1 to TRBJ2-5, with D maybe TRBD2 (6 bases). CDR3 size: 13 residues. The V end lost 4 bases, the J end lost 4 bases, and 11 bases lay between the germline ends. Germline CDR1 and CDR2: SGHRS and YFSETQ. The CDR3 DNA sequence: TGCGCCAGCAGCCGCGGAGCGGGAGAGACCCAGTACTTC. Translation gives CASSRGAGETQYF.

V and J are TRBV20-1 and TRBJ2-3, with D unresolved. Germline V gene lookup returns CDR1 DFQATT and CDR2 SNEGSKA (reference sequence). The CDR3 contains 11 residues. V was pared by 3 bases and J by 9 bases, with 10 bases between. CDR3 in DNA: TGCAGTGCTAGTTTGCAGAAGACGCAGTATTTT. As protein: CSASLQKTQYF.

This clone was counted only a few times. This chain links TRBV5-8 with TRBJ2-3; 8 nucleotides agree with TRBD1. The J segment lost 0 bases and the V segment lost 7 bases, leaving 7 bases of the junction unmatched. Germline CDR1 reads SGHTS; CDR2 reads YDEGEE. This CDR3 contains 15 residues. The CDR3: CASPSWDRSTDTQYF. The CDR3 coding sequence is TGTGCCAGCCCCAGCTGGGACAGGAGCACAGATACGCAGTATTTT.

This chain connects TRBV25-1 to TRBJ2-3; D is perhaps TRBD1 (6 bases). This CDR3 comprises 14 residues. Germline V gene sequence: CDR1 MGHDK, CDR2 SYGVNS. With 6 bases removed from V and 2 bases from J, the gap between germline ends came to 12 bases. The CDR3 nucleotides are TGTGCCAGCAGGGAGACAGGTGACACAGATACGCAGTATTTT. Amino acids: CASRETGDTDTQYF.

The rearrangement joins TRBV10-2 to TRBJ1-1, with D hard to call. The ends were cut back, 2 bases at V and 4 bases at J, with 2 bases in the middle. Germline V gives CDR1 WSHSY, CDR2 SAAADI. CDR3 length: 11 amino acids. CDR3 sequence (DNA): TGCGCCAGCAGTGAGAGCACTGAAGCTTTCTTT. Translated: CASSESTEAFF.

The table lists this clone with a few counts. The rearrangement joins TRBV2 to TRBJ2-6; D might be TRBD1 or TRBD2, each matching 5 bases. The ends were cut back, 4 bases at V and 2 bases at J, with 6 bases in the middle. The germline V gene has CDR1 SNHLY and CDR2 FYNNEI. The length of the CDR3 is 14 residues. In DNA, the CDR3 is TGTGCCAGCAGTGGGGGACCTGGGGCCAACGTCCTGACTTTC. Protein: CASSGGPGANVLTF.

V gene TRBV27 combines with J gene TRBJ1-2; D gene uncertain. Trimming pared 2 bases from V and 4 bases from J, leaving 14 bases between. The CDR3 is 15 residues long. Germline V CDR1 and CDR2: MNHEY, SMNVEV (reference sequence). The CDR3 region has the DNA TGTGCCAGCAGTTTAAGATGGGCGGACCTCTATGGCTACACCTTC. This translates into CASSLRWADLYGYTF.

The rearrangement links TRBV28 to TRBJ1-5; 10 positions agree with TRBD1. CDR1 is MDHEN and CDR2 is SYDVKM in the germline V gene. The CDR3 covers 13 residues. J lost 8 bases, V lost 6 bases, and 4 bases had no gene match. The CDR3 bases are TGTGCCAGCAGGGGACAGGGGCCCGAGCCCCAGCATTTT. It encodes CASRGQGPEPQHF.

The chain recombines TRBV28 with TRBJ2-7; TRBD1 matches 10 bases. The CDR3 consists of 15 residues. The trim removed 5 bases at V and 4 bases at J, leaving 8 bases unmatched. Germline CDR1 and CDR2: MDHEN and SYDVKM. The CDR3: CASSTAGTGEYEQYV. The DNA of the CDR3 is TGTGCCAGCAGTACTGCTGGGACAGGGGAATACGAGCAGTACGTC.

The J gene is TRBJ1-6, the V gene TRBV28; D is ambiguous. CDR1 MDHEN and CDR2 SYDVKM come from the germline V gene. The CDR3 covers 12 residues. The V and J ends lost 7 bases and 7 bases respectively, with 8 bases between them. The CDR3 DNA reads as TGTGCCAGCATTAGCACAAATTCACCCCTCCACTTT. Protein product: CASISTNSPLHF.

J is TRBJ1-2 and V is TRBV5-4; TRBD1 aligns across 7 bases. V lost 4 bases, J lost 4 bases, and 4 bases stayed unmatched. This CDR3 has 13 amino acids. The V gene's germline CDR1 is SGHNT and CDR2 YYREEE (reference sequence). The CDR3 DNA sequence: TGTGCCAGCAGCCGGGGACAGCTCTATGGCTACACCTTC. Translating it yields CASSRGQLYGYTF.

V usage is TRBV29-1 and J usage is TRBJ1-1; 7 positions match TRBD1. The CDR3 covers 11 residues. The ends lost 7 bases at V and 8 bases at J; junction bases unmatched: 7. Germline V gene lookup returns CDR1 SQVTM and CDR2 ANQGSEA. The CDR3 sequence: CSANDRVEAFF. Written as DNA, the CDR3 is TGCAGCGCCAACGACAGGGTGGAAGCTTTCTTT.

The genes are TRBV4-1 and TRBJ2-2; 10 bases are a match to TRBD2. There are 16 residues in the CDR3. With V trimmed by 1 base and J by 3 bases, 2 bases remained unmatched. Germline-derived CDR1 and CDR2 are MGHRA and YSYEKL. The CDR3 loop reads CASSQGLAGDTGELFF. The CDR3 nucleotides are TGCGCCAGCAGCCAAGGGCTAGCGGGGGACACCGGGGAGCTGTTTTTT.

CDR3 in amino acids: CASSINYNEQFF. In DNA, the CDR3 is TGCGCCAGCAGCATAAACTACAATGAGCAGTTCTTC. The chain links TRBV5-1 to TRBJ2-1; D not certain. CDR1 and CDR2 from the germline V gene are SGHRS and YFSETQ. The CDR3 is 12 amino acids. Trimming stripped 4 bases from V and 3 bases from J, with 5 bases between.

The chain couples TRBV5-1 to TRBJ2-6; 8 bases align to TRBD1. The CDR3 has 18 residues. Germline values: CDR1 SGHRS, CDR2 YFSETQ. V trimming: 2 bases; J trimming: 0 bases; junction bases outside the gene matches: 7. The CDR3 loop reads CASSLRTGSYSGANVLTF. The CDR3 DNA sequence: TGCGCCAGCAGCTTAAGGACAGGGAGTTACTCTGGGGCCAACGTCCTGACTTTC.

This clone has more than one count but fewer than ten. This chain links TRBV18 with TRBJ1-2, with unresolved D. V lost 0 bases, J lost 8 bases, and 13 bases lay in between. The CDR3 is 14 residues long. Germline V gives CDR1 KGHSH, CDR2 LQKENI. The CDR3 sequence: CASSPPHGLLGYTF. The CDR3 DNA reads as TGTGCCAGCTCACCACCCCACGGGCTATTGGGCTACACCTTC.